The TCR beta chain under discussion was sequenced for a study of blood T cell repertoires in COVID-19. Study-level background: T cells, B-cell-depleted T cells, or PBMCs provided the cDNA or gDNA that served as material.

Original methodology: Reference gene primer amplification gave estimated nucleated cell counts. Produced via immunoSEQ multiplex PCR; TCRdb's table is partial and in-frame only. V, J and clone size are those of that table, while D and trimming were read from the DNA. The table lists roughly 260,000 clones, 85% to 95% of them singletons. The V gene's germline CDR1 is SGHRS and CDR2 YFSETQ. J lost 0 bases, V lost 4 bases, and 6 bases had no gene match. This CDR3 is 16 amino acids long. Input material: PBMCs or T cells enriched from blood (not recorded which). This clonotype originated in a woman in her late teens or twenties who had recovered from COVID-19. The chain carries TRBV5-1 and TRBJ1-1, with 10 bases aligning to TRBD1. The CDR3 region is CASSTGQGNMNTEAFF. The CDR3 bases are TGCGCCAGCAGCACGGGACAGGGGAACATGAACACTGAAGCTTTCTTT.